This passage covers 20 T cell receptor beta chains from one sample sequenced in a study of blood T cells in healthy people across ages. A second PCR of 7 to 11 cycles used a sample-barcoded 5' primer and a J-beta primer mix. TCRdb reprocessed the 5' RACE reads via MiXCR and lists one record per CDR3 protein. The sample contains some 750,000 distinct CDR3 sequences, over 20% of which appear only once. The sample consisted of blood. Receptors were obtained from a man in his 70s in good health.

The chain joins TRBV18 to TRBJ1-4, with D possibly being TRBD1 (5 bases). The CDR3 runs 18 residues. Germline V gene lookup returns CDR1 KGHSH and CDR2 LQKENI. With 4 bases removed from V and 8 bases from J, the gap between germline ends came to 26 bases. Written as DNA, the CDR3 is TGTGCCAGCTCACTCGAAAGAGGTTGGTGGGACCGGCGCGAAAAACTGTTTTTT. This codes for CASSLERGWWDRREKLFF.

The chain links TRBV6-6 to TRBJ2-3; possibly TRBD2 for D (5 bases). There are 14 residues in the CDR3. V lost 7 bases and J lost 9, with 20 bases in between. CDR1 and CDR2 from the germline V gene are MNHNY and SVGAGI (reference sequence). The CDR3 region is CASTRGDSSPTQYF. CDR3 in DNA: TGTGCCAGCACCCGGGGAGATAGTTCCCCGACGCAGTATTTT.

The chain couples TRBV12-3 or TRBV12-4 to TRBJ2-3; 7 positions agree with TRBD2. The J segment lost 4 bases and the V segment lost 6 bases, leaving 10 bases of the junction unmatched. The CDR3 runs 15 residues. The CDR3 DNA is TGTGCCAGCAGCTCCGGGACTATTCGGGCAGATACGCAGTATTTT. Encoded protein: CASSSGTIRADTQYF.

As concerns this clonotype: This sequence may be a read error, since a much larger clone differs from it by one base. This chain uses TRBV12-3 or TRBV12-4 with TRBJ1-2; maybe TRBD1 (5 bases). The V end was cut by 5 bases, the J end by 6 bases, with 7 bases between. This CDR3 has 11 amino acids. As DNA, the CDR3 is TGTGCCAGCAGTCCAGGGCATGGCTACACCTTC. Amino acid sequence: CASSPGHGYTF.

This chain links TRBV7-2 with TRBJ2-5; 12 bases match TRBD2. Gene TRBJ2-1 matches the end of the DNA better, so the J call may be wrong. Germline CDR1 is SGHTA and CDR2 is FQGNSA. The CDR3 loop spans 15 amino acids. The CDR3 DNA sequence: TGTGCCAGCAGCCCGACTAGCGGGGGCTGGAATGAGCAGTTCTTC. Translation: CASSPTSGGWNEQFF.

This clonotype has just a few counts. This chain connects TRBV2 to TRBJ1-2; 7 bases line up with TRBD1. Germline CDR1 is SNHLY and CDR2 is FYNNEI. V shed 5 bases, J shed 3 bases, and the junction held 3 bases outside the gene matches. CDR3 length: 13 residues. CDR3 amino acids: CASSLTGYYGYTF. DNA of the CDR3: TGTGCCAGCAGTCTGACAGGGTACTATGGCTACACCTTC.

The CDR3 DNA is TGTGCCAGCAGTTTAATTCTGACAGATACGCAGTATTTT. Its protein is CASSLILTDTQYF. The rearrangement joins TRBV12-3 or TRBV12-4 to TRBJ2-3, with D hard to call. CDR3 length: 13 residues. Trimming stripped 2 bases from V and 3 bases from J, with 6 bases between.

The rearrangement uses TRBV29-1 and TRBJ2-3; D could derive from TRBD1 or TRBD2 (5 bases each). The CDR3 consists of 12 residues. Germline V gives CDR1 SQVTM, CDR2 ANQGSEA. Trimming removed 7 bases at V and 3 bases at J, with 11 bases between. The CDR3 sequence is CSGDGGTDTQYF. The CDR3 coding sequence is TGCAGCGGGGATGGGGGTACAGATACGCAGTATTTT.

There are a few counts of this clonotype. The V gene is TRBV5-1, the J gene TRBJ2-3; perhaps TRBD2 as D (6 bases). The CDR3 loop spans 15 amino acids. V was cut by 4 bases and J by 4 bases, with 16 bases left in between. Germline loops: CDR1 SGHRS, CDR2 YFSETQ. The CDR3 region has the DNA TGCGCCAGCAGCCTTGGTGGCGGGGAGGCAGATACGCAGTATTTT. Amino acid sequence: CASSLGGGEADTQYF.

This chain connects TRBV7-2 to TRBJ1-2; no clear D. Trimming stripped 5 bases from V and 4 bases from J, with 8 bases between. CDR3 length: 12 residues. Germline V gene sequence: CDR1 SGHTA, CDR2 FQGNSA. The CDR3 DNA sequence: TGTGCCAGCAGCGCCTACAGCTATGGCTACACCTTC. It yields the protein CASSAYSYGYTF.

The table lists this clonotype with a few counts. The V and J genes are TRBV20-1 and TRBJ2-5, with 9 bases lining up with TRBD2. The J call may be incorrect, as the DNA end agrees better with TRBJ2-1. The V gene's germline CDR1 is DFQATT and CDR2 SNEGSKA (reference sequence). The length of the CDR3 is 14 residues. CDR3 DNA sequence: TGCAGTGCCGCGGGAGGGGAGGATATGGATGAGCAGTTCTTC. Translated, it gives CSAAGGEDMDEQFF.

V is TRBV29-1 and J is TRBJ2-2; 7 bases align to TRBD1. With 6 bases clipped from V and 2 bases from J, the junction kept 9 bases outside the gene matches. This CDR3 spans 15 amino acids. Looked up from germline, CDR1 is SQVTM and CDR2 is ANQGSEA. The CDR3 DNA follows: TGCAGCGTCCCAGGGCCAGGGGGTAACACCGGGGAGCTGTTTTTT. It is translated as CSVPGPGGNTGELFF.

This clonotype was observed a few times. The rearrangement uses TRBV12-3 or TRBV12-4 and TRBJ1-5; D might be TRBD1 (5 bases). V was shortened by 1 base and J by 5 bases, with 12 bases between the two germline ends. The CDR3 has 15 amino acids. This CDR3 reads CASSLGQSPYQPQHF. CDR3 DNA sequence: TGTGCCAGCAGTTTAGGACAGAGCCCGTATCAGCCCCAGCATTTT.

This clonotype was seen more than once but under ten times. A junction end diverges from the germline sequence, so it may reflect a read error. This rearrangement joins TRBV7-9 to TRBJ1-1; D not certain. Germline V gene lookup returns CDR1 SEHNR and CDR2 FQNEAQ (reference sequence). CDR3 length: 13 amino acids. CDR3 sequence reads: CASSFQVGTGAFF. The CDR3, as DNA: TGTGCCAGCAGCTTCCAGGTGGGCACTGGAGCTTTCTTT.

J is TRBJ2-5 and V is TRBV11-2, with 7 bases fitting TRBD1. This CDR3 has 16 residues. CDR1 SGHAT and CDR2 FQNNGV come from the germline V gene. V shed 5 bases and J 4 bases; nucleotides not matched to a gene: 13. For the CDR3, the DNA is TGTGCCAGCAGCCACCGACAGGGCGAACACCGAGAGACCCAGTACTTC. This sequence encodes CASSHRQGEHRETQYF.

The gene calls are TRBV5-1 and TRBJ2-3, with 8 bases that match TRBD1. With 5 bases clipped from V and 3 bases from J, the junction kept 8 bases outside the gene matches. The CDR3 spans 15 residues. CDR1 and CDR2 (germline): SGHRS, YFSETQ. The DNA of the CDR3 is TGCGCCAGCAGACCGAGGACAGGGTCGACAGATACGCAGTATTTT. Amino acid sequence: CASRPRTGSTDTQYF.

The J gene is TRBJ2-7, the V gene TRBV7-9; D is undetermined. Germline V CDR1 and CDR2: SEHNR, FQNEAQ (reference sequence). There are 13 residues in the CDR3. The V end lost 6 bases, the J end lost 5 bases, and 14 bases lay between the germline ends. As DNA, the CDR3 is TGTGCCAGCAGTCCCATGGCCCTAGACGAGCAGTACGTC. Protein: CASSPMALDEQYV.

The rearrangement links TRBV29-1 to TRBJ1-5; possible D gene TRBD1, 5 bases. CDR3 length: 13 residues. The germline V gene encodes CDR1 SQVTM and CDR2 ANQGSEA. The V gene lost 7 bases and the J gene lost 3 bases, with 13 bases spanning the gap. The CDR3 nucleotides read TGCAGCGCTGCAGGACAACCCAATCAGCCCCAGCATTTT. Translation: CSAAGQPNQPQHF.

This clonotype was seen a handful of times. The chain employs TRBV5-5 and TRBJ2-2; 7 nucleotides match TRBD2. The CDR3 spans 17 residues. Looked up from germline, CDR1 is SGHKS and CDR2 is YYEKEE (reference sequence). The V gene end was trimmed by 0 bases and the J gene end by 4 bases; junction bases not matched to a gene: 9. CDR3 loop: CASSLVWLAASTGELFF. As DNA, the CDR3 is TGTGCCAGCAGCTTGGTTTGGCTAGCGGCGAGCACCGGGGAGCTGTTTTTT. Full variable domain (rest looked up from reference TRBV5-5 and TRBJ2-2): DAGVTQSPTHLIKTRGQQVTLRCSPISGHKSVSWYQQVLGQGPQFIFQYYEKEERGRGNFPDRFSARQFPNYSSELNVNALLLGDSALYLCASSLVWLAASTGELFFGEGSRLTVL.

The chain uses TRBV14 and TRBJ2-1, with 8 bases fitting TRBD1. The CDR3 loop spans 19 amino acids. Germline CDR1 and CDR2: SGHDN and FVKESK. The V gene end was trimmed by 1 base and the J gene end by 0 bases; junction bases not matched to a gene: 11. CDR3 sequence reads: CASSQGVRGLLTSYNEQFF. DNA for the CDR3: TGTGCCAGCAGCCAAGGGGTCAGGGGGCTACTTACCTCCTACAATGAGCAGTTCTTC.